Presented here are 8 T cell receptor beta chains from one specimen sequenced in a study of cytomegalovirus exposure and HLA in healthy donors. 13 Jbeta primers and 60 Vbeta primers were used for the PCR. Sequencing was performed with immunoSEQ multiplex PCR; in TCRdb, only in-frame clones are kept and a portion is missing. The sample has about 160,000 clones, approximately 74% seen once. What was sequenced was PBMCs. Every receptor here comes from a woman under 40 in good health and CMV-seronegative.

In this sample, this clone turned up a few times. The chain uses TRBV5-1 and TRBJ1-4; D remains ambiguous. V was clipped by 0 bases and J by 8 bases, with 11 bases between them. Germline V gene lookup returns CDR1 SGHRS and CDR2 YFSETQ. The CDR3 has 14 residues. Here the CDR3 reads CASSLDSRKEKLFF. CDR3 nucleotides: TGCGCCAGCAGCTTGGACAGCAGGAAAGAAAAACTGTTTTTT. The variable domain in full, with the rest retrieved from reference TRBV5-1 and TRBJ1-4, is KAGVTQTPRYLIKTRGQQVTLSCSPISGHRSVSWYQQTPGQGLQFLFEYFSETQRNKGNFPGRFSGRQFSNSRSEMNVSTLELGDSALYLCASSLDSRKEKLFFGSGTQLSVL.

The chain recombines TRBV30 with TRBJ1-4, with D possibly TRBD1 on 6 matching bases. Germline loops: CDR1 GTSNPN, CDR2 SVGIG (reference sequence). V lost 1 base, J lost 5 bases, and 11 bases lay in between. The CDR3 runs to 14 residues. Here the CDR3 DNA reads TGTGCCTGGAGTGCAGGGGCGTTAAATGAAAAACTGTTTTTT. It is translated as CAWSAGALNEKLFF.

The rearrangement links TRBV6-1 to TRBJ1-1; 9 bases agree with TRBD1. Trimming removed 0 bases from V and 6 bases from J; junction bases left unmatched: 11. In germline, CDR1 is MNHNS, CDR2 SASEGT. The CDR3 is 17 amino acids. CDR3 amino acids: CASSEAGDREWLAEAFF. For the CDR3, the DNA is TGTGCCAGCAGTGAAGCGGGGGACAGGGAGTGGTTGGCTGAAGCTTTCTTT.

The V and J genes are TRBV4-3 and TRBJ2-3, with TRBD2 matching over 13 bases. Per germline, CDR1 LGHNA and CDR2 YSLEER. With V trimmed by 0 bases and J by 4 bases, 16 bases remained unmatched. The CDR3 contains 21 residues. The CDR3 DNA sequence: TGCGCCAGCAGCCAAGATAGAGGACTAGCGGGAGCGAATAAGTTTGCAGATACGCAGTATTTT. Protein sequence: CASSQDRGLAGANKFADTQYF.

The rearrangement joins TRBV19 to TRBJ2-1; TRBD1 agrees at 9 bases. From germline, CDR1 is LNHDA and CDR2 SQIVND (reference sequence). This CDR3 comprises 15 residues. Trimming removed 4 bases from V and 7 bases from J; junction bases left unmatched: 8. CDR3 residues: CASSNGQGRWNEQFF. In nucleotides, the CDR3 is TGTGCCAGTAGTAACGGACAGGGGAGGTGGAATGAGCAGTTCTTC.

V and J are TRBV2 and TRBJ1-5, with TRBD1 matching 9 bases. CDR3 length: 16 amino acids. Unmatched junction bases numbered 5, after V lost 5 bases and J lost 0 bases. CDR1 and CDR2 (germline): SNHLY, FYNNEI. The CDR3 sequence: CASSPKQGASNQPQHF. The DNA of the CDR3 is TGTGCCAGCAGTCCCAAACAGGGGGCTAGCAATCAGCCCCAGCATTTT.

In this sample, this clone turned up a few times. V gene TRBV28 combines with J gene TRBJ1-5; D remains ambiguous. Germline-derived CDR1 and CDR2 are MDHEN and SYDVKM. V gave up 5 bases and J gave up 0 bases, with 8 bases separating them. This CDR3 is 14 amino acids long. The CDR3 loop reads CASSEAPSNQPQHF. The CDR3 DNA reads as TGTGCCAGCAGTGAAGCGCCTAGCAATCAGCCCCAGCATTTT.

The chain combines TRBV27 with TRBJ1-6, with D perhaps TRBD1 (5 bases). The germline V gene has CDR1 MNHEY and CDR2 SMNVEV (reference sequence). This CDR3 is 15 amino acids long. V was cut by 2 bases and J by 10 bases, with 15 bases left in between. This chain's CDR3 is CASSLNPQGISPLHF. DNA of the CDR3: TGTGCCAGCAGTTTAAACCCGCAGGGAATCTCACCCCTCCACTTT.